This T cell receptor beta chain is drawn from a study of tissue T cells after allogeneic stem cell transplantation. Profiling relied on immunoSEQ multiplex PCR, and the TCRdb table lists in-frame clones only, not all of them. This table has under 4,500 clones, approximately 66% appearing once. The CDR3 sequence is 15 residues long. V was shortened by 2 bases and J by 7 bases, with 14 bases between the two germline ends. In germline, CDR1 is MNHNS, CDR2 SASEGT. The chain joins TRBV6-1 to TRBJ2-2; D might be TRBD2 (5 bases). The sequencing used left colon tissue, collected at autopsy. This sequence was found in a male donor at least 60 years old with lung cancer. The CDR3 is CASSERSSEVGELFF. CDR3 sequence (DNA): TGTGCCAGCAGTGAAAGGTCTTCGGAGGTCGGGGAGCTGTTTTTT.